A selection of T cell receptor beta chains follows, all from one sample in a study of T cells expressing NK-cell markers. TCRdb reprocessed the 5' RACE reads and stores each CDR3 protein as one record, lacking DNA. Its table lists about 150,000 distinct CDR3 sequences. The sequencing input was blood T cells: a sorted CD56 or NKG2C T cell subset, CD4+ or CD8+ T cells, or bulk PBMC T cells (not recorded which). These TCRs come from a woman between 45 and 65 years old in good health. Both conserved end residues are part of each CDR3.

j_call v_call cdr3_aa
TRBJ2-3 TRBV4-1 CASSQDRAGENTDTQYF
TRBJ1-5 TRBV10-3 CAISAGASNQPQHF
TRBJ1-5 TRBV7-6 CASSLSQGNQPQHF
TRBJ1-6 TRBV2 CASTASSYNSPLHF
TRBJ2-5 TRBV7-8 CASTDPRLLWTQYF
TRBJ1-5 TRBV27 CAIQRTRNQPQHF
TRBJ2-5 TRBV3-1 CASSLLASQETQYF
TRBJ2-7 TRBV20-1 CSARGLAGALYEQYF
TRBJ2-1 TRBV5-1 CASSLHPSGSYNEQFF
TRBJ1-5 TRBV2 CASSLTGLGNQPQHF
TRBJ1-1 TRBV3-1 CASSQTRTFGGASEAFF
TRBJ2-7 TRBV20-1 CSARPREHSTYEQYF
TRBJ2-5 TRBV6-5 CASSYSGGPETQYF
TRBJ1-1 TRBV27 CASSFRGEAFF
TRBJ1-1 TRBV2 CASRAGENTEAFF
TRBJ2-3 TRBV27 CASTPGWGTDTQYF
TRBJ1-5 TRBV3-1 CASSQEGKRNRGNQPQHF
TRBJ2-1 TRBV5-6 CASSIQGSGEQFF
TRBJ2-1 TRBV6-5 CASSHDLGGSYNEQFF
TRBJ2-3 TRBV24-1 CATLRSGTDTQYF
TRBJ2-1 TRBV25-1 CASREADRANYNEQFF
TRBJ2-1 TRBV4-1 CASSQGGLAGEGEQFF
TRBJ1-2 TRBV15 CATSRDRTNYGYTF
TRBJ1-1 TRBV29-1 CSVIQGNTEAFF
TRBJ2-1 TRBV20-1 CSATSYSFGSNEQFF
TRBJ1-5 TRBV2 CASSDTEGNQPQHF
TRBJ2-1 TRBV5-1 CASSTILAGAGDEQFF
TRBJ2-3 TRBV6-6 CASSYSIPGISLDTQYF
TRBJ2-7 TRBV19 CASSLGQGGYEQYF
TRBJ1-2 TRBV25-1 CASSELGGYTF
TRBJ2-3 TRBV4-1 CASSQDGTGVPTDTQYF
TRBJ2-5 TRBV7-9 CASSLGYQETQYF
TRBJ2-7 TRBV7-6 CASSRSTGQSYEQYF
TRBJ2-5 TRBV7-2 CASSQPTSGREETQYF
TRBJ1-1 TRBV12-3/TRBV12-4 CASSLDPGGTEAFF
TRBJ1-2 TRBV9 CASSPEDKGYGYTF
TRBJ2-7 TRBV7-8 CASSFSWDRYEQYF
TRBJ1-1 TRBV7-9 CADVDPANTEAFF
TRBJ2-2 TRBV4-1 CASSSRWRAGELFF
TRBJ1-6 TRBV4-1 CASKYGGSGSPLHF
TRBJ2-7 TRBV4-1 CASSQDWAGAWEQYF
TRBJ2-3 TRBV14 CASSQRRSTDTQYF
TRBJ1-2 TRBV28 CASNLAGSNYGYTF